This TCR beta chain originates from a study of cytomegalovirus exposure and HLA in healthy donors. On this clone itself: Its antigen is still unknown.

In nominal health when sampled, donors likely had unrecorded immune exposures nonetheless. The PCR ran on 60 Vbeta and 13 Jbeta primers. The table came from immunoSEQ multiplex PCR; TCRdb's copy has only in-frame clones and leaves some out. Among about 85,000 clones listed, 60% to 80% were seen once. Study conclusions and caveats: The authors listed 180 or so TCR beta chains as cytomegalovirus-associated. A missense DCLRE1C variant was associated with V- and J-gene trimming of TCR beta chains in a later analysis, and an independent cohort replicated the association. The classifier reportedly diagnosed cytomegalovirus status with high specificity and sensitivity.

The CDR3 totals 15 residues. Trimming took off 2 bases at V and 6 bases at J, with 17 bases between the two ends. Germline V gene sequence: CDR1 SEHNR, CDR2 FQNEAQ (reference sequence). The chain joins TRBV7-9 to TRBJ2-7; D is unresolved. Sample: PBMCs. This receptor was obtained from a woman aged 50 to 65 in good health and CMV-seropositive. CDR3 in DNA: TGTGCCAGCAGCTTATTCGACTCACCTCCCGCCGAGCAGTACTTC. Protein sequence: CASSLFDSPPAEQYF.